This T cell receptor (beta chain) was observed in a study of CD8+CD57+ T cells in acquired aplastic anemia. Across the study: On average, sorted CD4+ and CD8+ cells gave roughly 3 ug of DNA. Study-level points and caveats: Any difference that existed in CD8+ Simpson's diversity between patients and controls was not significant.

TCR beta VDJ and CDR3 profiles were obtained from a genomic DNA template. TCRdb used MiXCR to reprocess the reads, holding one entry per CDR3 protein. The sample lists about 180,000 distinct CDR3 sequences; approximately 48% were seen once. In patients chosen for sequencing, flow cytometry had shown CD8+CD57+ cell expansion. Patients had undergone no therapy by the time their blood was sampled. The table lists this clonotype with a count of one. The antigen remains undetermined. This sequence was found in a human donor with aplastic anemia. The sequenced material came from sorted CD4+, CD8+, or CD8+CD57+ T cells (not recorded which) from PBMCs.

As DNA, the CDR3 is TGTGCCAGTAGTATGATTAGCGGGGGGTCCTACAATGAGCAGTTCTTC. Protein sequence: CASSMISGGSYNEQFF. The chain combines TRBV19 with TRBJ2-1, with TRBD2 matching 10 bases. Germline assignment: CDR1 LNHDA and CDR2 SQIVND (reference sequence). The CDR3 contains 16 residues. Unmatched junction bases numbered 3, after V lost 3 bases and J lost 1 base.